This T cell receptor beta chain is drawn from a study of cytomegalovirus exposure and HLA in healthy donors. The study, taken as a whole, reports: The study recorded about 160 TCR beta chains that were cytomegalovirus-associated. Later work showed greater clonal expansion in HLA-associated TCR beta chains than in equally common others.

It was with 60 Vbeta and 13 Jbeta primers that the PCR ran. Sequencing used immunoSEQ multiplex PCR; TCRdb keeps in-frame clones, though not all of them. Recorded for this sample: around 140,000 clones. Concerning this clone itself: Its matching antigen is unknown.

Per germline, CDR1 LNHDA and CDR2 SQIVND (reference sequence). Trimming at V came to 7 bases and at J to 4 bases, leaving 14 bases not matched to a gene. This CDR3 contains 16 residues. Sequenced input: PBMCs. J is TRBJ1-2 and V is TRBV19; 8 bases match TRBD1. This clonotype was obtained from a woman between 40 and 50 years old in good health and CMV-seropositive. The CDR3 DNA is TGTGCCAGTATCCCAATATCCGGGACAGGCTTCTATGGCTACACCTTC. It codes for CASIPISGTGFYGYTF.